The clone carrying this T cell receptor beta chain was picked up a small number of times. Its target is unknown. One entry per CDR3 protein, called by TCRdb with MiXCR from the 5' RACE reads. The sample records around 43,000 distinct CDR3 sequences, approximately 20% being singletons. Study results and limitations: The larger cohort examined one V-J beta rearrangement, not whole repertoires.

CD25-based Treg depletion was applied to purified naive CD4+ T cells. The source is a female donor with breast cancer. Specimen: naive CD4+ T cells sorted from a lymph node. Subset reported: naive CD4+ T cells, CD4+CD45RA+CD25-.

The CDR3 DNA sequence: TGTGCCAGCAGTCTAGGAGTAGCGGGGGAGACCCAGTACTTC. Its protein is CASSLGVAGETQYF. The chain has TRBV12-3 or TRBV12-4 and TRBJ2-5, with 8 bases matching TRBD2. V lost 5 bases to trimming and J lost 5 bases; unmatched junction nucleotides: 7. The CDR3 totals 14 residues.